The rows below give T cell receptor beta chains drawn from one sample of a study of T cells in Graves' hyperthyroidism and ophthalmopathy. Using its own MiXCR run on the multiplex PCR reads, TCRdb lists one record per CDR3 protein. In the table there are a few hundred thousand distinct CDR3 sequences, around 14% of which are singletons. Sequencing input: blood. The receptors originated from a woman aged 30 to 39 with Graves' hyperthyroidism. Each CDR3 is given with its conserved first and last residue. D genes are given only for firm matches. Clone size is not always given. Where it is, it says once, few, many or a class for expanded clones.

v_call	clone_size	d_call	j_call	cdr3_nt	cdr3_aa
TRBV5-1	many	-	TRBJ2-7	TGCGCCAGCAGCTTGGATGGTAACGAGCAGTACTTC	CASSLDGNEQYF
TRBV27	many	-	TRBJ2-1	TGTGCCAGCAGACCTGACAGGTTCTACTCCTACAATGAGCAGTTCTTC	CASRPDRFYSYNEQFF
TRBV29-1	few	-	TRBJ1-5	TGCAGCGTTAGCCTCGGAGGGAACAATCAGCCCCAGCATTTT	CSVSLGGNNQPQHF
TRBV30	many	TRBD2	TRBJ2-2	TGTGCCTGTCTTAGCGGGAGGGCCGTCGGGGAGCTGTTTTTT	CACLSGRAVGELFF
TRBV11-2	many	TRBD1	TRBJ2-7	TGTGCCAGCAGCTTAGATAGGGACAGGACCTACGAGCAGTACTTC	CASSLDRDRTYEQYF
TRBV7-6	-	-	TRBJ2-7	TGTGCCAGCAGCAAGACAGGCCTAAACGAGCAGTACTTC	CASSKTGLNEQYF
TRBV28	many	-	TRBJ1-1	TGTGCCAGCAGTTACGATTCGACTGAAGCTTTCTTT	CASSYDSTEAFF
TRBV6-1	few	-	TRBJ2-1	TGTGCCAGCAGTCCCGACCGCCCGGGACTTTACAATGAGCAGTTCTTC	CASSPDRPGLYNEQFF
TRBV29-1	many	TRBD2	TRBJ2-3	TGCAGCGTCTCCCCGACTAGCTCAACACCCACAGATACGCAGTATTTT	CSVSPTSSTPTDTQYF
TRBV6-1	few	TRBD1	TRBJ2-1	TGTGCCAGCAGTTATGGGACAGGGGTCAATGAGCAGTTCTTC	CASSYGTGVNEQFF
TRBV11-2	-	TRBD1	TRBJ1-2	TGTGCCAGCAGCTGGGGACAGGGGCCATATGGCTACACCTTC	CASSWGQGPYGYTF
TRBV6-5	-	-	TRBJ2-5	TGTGCCAGCAGTTTTGGGGGTCGGTCGGGCCAAGAGACCCAGTACTTC	CASSFGGRSGQETQYF
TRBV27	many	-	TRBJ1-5	TGTGCCAGCAAAGTCACAGGTCGGCAGCCCCAGCATTTT	CASKVTGRQPQHF
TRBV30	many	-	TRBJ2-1	TGTGCCTGGAGTGTACGTGTGGGTGAGCAGTTCTTC	CAWSVRVGEQFF
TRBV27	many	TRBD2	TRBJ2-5	TGTGCCAGCAGTCTAGCGCCGGGGACAGTGGCTAGCGGGAGCGGGCGAGAGACCCAGTACTTC	CASSLAPGTVASGSGRETQYF
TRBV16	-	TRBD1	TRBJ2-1	TGTGCCAGCAGCCAGCATTGGGACAGCTCCTACAATGAGCAGTTCTTC	CASSQHWDSSYNEQFF
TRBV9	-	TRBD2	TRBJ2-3	TGTGCCAGCAGCGTAGCTACTAGCGGGAGAGAATACACAGATACGCAGTATTTT	CASSVATSGREYTDTQYF
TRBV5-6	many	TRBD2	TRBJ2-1	TGTGCCAGCAGCAAAGGGACTAGCGGAACCAATGAGCAGTTCTTC	CASSKGTSGTNEQFF
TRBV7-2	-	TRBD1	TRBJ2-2	TGTGCCAGCAGCTACCGACCGGGACAGTGGGACACCGGGGAGCTGTTTTTT	CASSYRPGQWDTGELFF
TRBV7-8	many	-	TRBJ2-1	TGTGCCAGCAGCTTAGAGGCAAGAAAGCAGTTCTTC	CASSLEARKQFF
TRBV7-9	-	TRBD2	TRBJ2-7	TGTGCCAGCAGCCCGACTAGCGGTCCACAAAAGAACGAGCAGTACTTC	CASSPTSGPQKNEQYF
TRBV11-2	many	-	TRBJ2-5	TGTGCCAGCAGCTCAAAAACGGGGGAGACCCAGTACTTC	CASSSKTGETQYF
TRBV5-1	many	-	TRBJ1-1	TGCGCCAGCAGCTCCGGGGCCCTAGAATCGAGGGCTGAAGCTTTCTTT	CASSSGALESRAEAFF
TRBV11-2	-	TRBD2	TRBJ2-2	TGTGCCAGTACCCCGACTAGCGGGAGCGCCGGGGAGCTGTTTTTT	CASTPTSGSAGELFF
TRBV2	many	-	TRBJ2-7	TGTGCCAGCAGAAAGGGGACATCTCCCTACGAGCAGTACTTC	CASRKGTSPYEQYF
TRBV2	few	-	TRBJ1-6	TGTGCCAGCAGTGACCGGGATCGGCATTCACCCCTCCACTTT	CASSDRDRHSPLHF
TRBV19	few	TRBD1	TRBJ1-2	TGTGCCAGTAGTATAAACCGGGACAGGGCTTATAATGGCTACACCTTC	CASSINRDRAYNGYTF
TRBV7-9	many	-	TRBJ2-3	TGTGCCAGCAGCCCCGAAGTAACCGTTAGCACAGATACGCAGTATTTT	CASSPEVTVSTDTQYF
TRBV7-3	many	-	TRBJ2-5	TGTGCCAGCAGCTTCTCAGGGCAAGAGACCCATTACTTC	CASSFSGQETHYF
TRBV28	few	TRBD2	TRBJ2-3	TGTGCCAGCAGTAGCGGGAGGATCGGAGATACGCAGTATTTT	CASSSGRIGDTQYF
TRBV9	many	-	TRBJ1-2	TGTGCCAGCAGCGTAGGGGACGGGGGTGTCTATGGCTACACCTTC	CASSVGDGGVYGYTF
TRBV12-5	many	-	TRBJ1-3	TGTGCTAGTGGTTTGGTCGCTGGAAACACCATATATTTT	CASGLVAGNTIYF
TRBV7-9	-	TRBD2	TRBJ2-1	TGTGCCAGCAGCCGCCCTAGCGGGAGAGACAATGAGCAGTTCTTC	CASSRPSGRDNEQFF
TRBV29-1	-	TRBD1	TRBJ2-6	TGCAGCGTTGAAGGCGTTGGACAGGGGTGGGCCGGGGCCAACGTCCTGACTTTC	CSVEGVGQGWAGANVLTF
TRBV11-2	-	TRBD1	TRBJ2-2	TGTGCCGGCATCCCCTCCGGGACAGCGAACACCGGGGAGCTGTTTTTT	CAGIPSGTANTGELFF
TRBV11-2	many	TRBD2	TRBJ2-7	TGTGCCAGCAGTCCCGGGACTAGCGTAACCTACGAGCAGTACTTC	CASSPGTSVTYEQYF
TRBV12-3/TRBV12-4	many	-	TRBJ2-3	TGTGCCAGCAGTTTCCTCCACACTGATACGCAGTATTTT	CASSFLHTDTQYF
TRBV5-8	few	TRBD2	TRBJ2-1	TGTGCCAGCAGCAGCCTAGCGGGAGCGGCCTACAATGAGCAGTTCTTC	CASSSLAGAAYNEQFF
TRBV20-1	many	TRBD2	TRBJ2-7	TGCAGTGCTCCCCTGCTAGCGGAGTACGAGCAGTACTTC	CSAPLLAEYEQYF
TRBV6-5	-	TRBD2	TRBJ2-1	TGTGCCAGCAGTTTCCGGACTAGCGGGGGGAGTGGTGAGCAGTTCTTC	CASSFRTSGGSGEQFF
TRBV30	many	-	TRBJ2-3	TGTGCCTGGAGTGTTGGAGGGGATCAAGCGAATACGCAGTATTTT	CAWSVGGDQANTQYF
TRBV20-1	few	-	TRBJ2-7	TGCAGTGCCAAGGCTAGCGCATACGAGCAGTACTTC	CSAKASAYEQYF
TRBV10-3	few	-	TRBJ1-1	TGTGCCATCAGTACACGCAGGGACATGAACACTGAAGCTTTCTTT	CAISTRRDMNTEAFF
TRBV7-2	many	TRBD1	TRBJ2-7	TGTGCCAGCAGCTTAAAGGGGGACAGCTTTAGCGTCTACGAGCAGTACTTC	CASSLKGDSFSVYEQYF
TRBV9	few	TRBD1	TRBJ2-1	TGTGCCAGCACCTCGACAGGGGAGATCTACAATGAGCAGTTCTTC	CASTSTGEIYNEQFF
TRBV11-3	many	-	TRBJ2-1	TGTGCCAGCAGCTTAGATGGCGGTCGCTCCTACAATGAGCAGTTCTTC	CASSLDGGRSYNEQFF
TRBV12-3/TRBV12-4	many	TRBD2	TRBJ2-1	TGTGCCAGCAATAACATAGCGGGGCGCGACAATGAGCAGTTCTTC	CASNNIAGRDNEQFF
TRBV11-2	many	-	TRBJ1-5	TGTGCCAGCAGCCTTTACACGGATCAGCCCCAGCATTTT	CASSLYTDQPQHF